This is a list of T cell receptor beta chains from one sample in a study of blood T cell repertoires in COVID-19. The assay was immunoSEQ multiplex PCR, and TCRdb's table has in-frame clones only and misses some. The sample lists more than 200,000 clones; approximately 80% were seen once. The specimen sequenced was peripheral blood. All receptors come from an elderly woman with active or convalescent COVID-19. Both conserved end residues are part of each CDR3. The order of the fields is CDR3 DNA, CDR3 protein, clone size, D gene, V gene, J gene. The D gene is left open where the match is weak. Only part of the rows carry a size: once, few, many, or a class if the clone is expanded.

DNA: TGTGCCAGCAGCGGTGGGACAGGCCACTTAATCTCTGGAAACACCATATATTTT; CDR3: CASSGGTGHLISGNTIYF; size: .; D: TRBD1; V: TRBV9; J: TRBJ1-3
DNA: TGTGCCAGCAGGAGGGACAGGGGGACAGATACGCAGTATTTT; CDR3: CASRRDRGTDTQYF; size: .; D: TRBD1; V: TRBV2; J: TRBJ2-3
DNA: TGCGCCAGCAGCTTGGGAGCTAGCGGGGGGACCGGGGAGCTGTTTTTT; CDR3: CASSLGASGGTGELFF; size: .; D: TRBD2; V: TRBV5-1; J: TRBJ2-2
DNA: TGTGCCAGCAGTGAAATCCTAGTGGGACTAGCAGTTCGCGAGCAGTACTTC; CDR3: CASSEILVGLAVREQYF; size: .; D: TRBD2; V: TRBV6-1; J: TRBJ2-7
DNA: TGCGCCAGCAGCTTGGGATCGAGCTCCTACAATGAGCAGTTCTTC; CDR3: CASSLGSSSYNEQFF; size: .; D: .; V: TRBV5-1; J: TRBJ2-1
DNA: TGTGCCAGCACCATCAACGGACTAGCGGGGAGCGAGCAGTACTTC; CDR3: CASTINGLAGSEQYF; size: .; D: TRBD2; V: TRBV6-5; J: TRBJ2-7
DNA: TGTGCCAGCAGCTTAGTGGGTCGTCAGATAGGGGGTACAGATACGCAGTATTTT; CDR3: CASSLVGRQIGGTDTQYF; size: .; D: .; V: TRBV11-2; J: TRBJ2-3
DNA: TGTGCCACACGCAATTCAGGGGTTGGCGGCTACACCTTC; CDR3: CATRNSGVGGYTF; size: .; D: .; V: TRBV15; J: TRBJ1-2
DNA: TGTGCCAGCAGCCCGGGACAGCTTGGCGGGGAGCTGTTTTTT; CDR3: CASSPGQLGGELFF; size: .; D: TRBD1; V: TRBV6-6; J: TRBJ2-2
DNA: TGTGCCAGCAGCCCTCTCCCAGGCACAGGGAAGTTCTTC; CDR3: CASSPLPGTGKFF; size: .; D: .; V: TRBV14; J: TRBJ2-1
DNA: TGCGCCAGCAGGAACCAGCGGGCCCCCCAAGAGACCCAGTACTTC; CDR3: CASRNQRAPQETQYF; size: once; D: .; V: TRBV5-1; J: TRBJ2-5
DNA: TGTGCCAGCAGCACCCACAGGGCCTCCTACAATGAGCAGTTCTTC; CDR3: CASSTHRASYNEQFF; size: .; D: .; V: TRBV7-9; J: TRBJ2-1
DNA: TGCGCCAGCAGCCAAGAAGGGGGGACAGGGATGATCAGCAATCAGCCCCAGCATTTT; CDR3: CASSQEGGTGMISNQPQHF; size: .; D: TRBD1; V: TRBV4-1; J: TRBJ1-5
DNA: TGTGCCAGCAGCTTAAGTATAGGGGGCACCTATGGCTACACCTTC; CDR3: CASSLSIGGTYGYTF; size: once; D: TRBD1; V: TRBV13; J: TRBJ1-2
DNA: TGTGCCAGCACTCGCCGGGTCCCGGTTGACTATGGCTACACCTTC; CDR3: CASTRRVPVDYGYTF; size: .; D: .; V: TRBV27; J: TRBJ1-2
DNA: TGTGCCAGCAGCTTGGTACTAGCGATACGACCGGAGACCCAGTACTTC; CDR3: CASSLVLAIRPETQYF; size: .; D: TRBD2; V: TRBV5-4; J: TRBJ2-5
DNA: TGCAGTGCTAGGGAGTCTACGCAGCAGTACTTC; CDR3: CSARESTQQYF; size: .; D: .; V: TRBV20-1; J: TRBJ2-7
DNA: TGTGCCAGTAGCGACTCTGTAAAGACAGCCAAAAACATTCAGTACTTC; CDR3: CASSDSVKTAKNIQYF; size: once; D: .; V: TRBV19; J: TRBJ2-4
DNA: TGTGCCAGCAGCTTGGCGGCAGGGTTTACTAGCGGGGCTTCCTACGAGCAGTACTTC; CDR3: CASSLAAGFTSGASYEQYF; size: .; D: TRBD2; V: TRBV5-6; J: TRBJ2-7
DNA: TGTGCCAGCAGCCAAGGTTCCGGCAGGGGCGACGAAAAACTGTTTTTT; CDR3: CASSQGSGRGDEKLFF; size: .; D: .; V: TRBV4-2; J: TRBJ1-4
DNA: TGTGCCAGCAGCCACGGAGGGGGCGGGGAAATCGCCTTC; CDR3: CASSHGGGGEIAF; size: .; D: TRBD1; V: TRBV3-1/TRBV3-2; J: TRBJ1-2
DNA: TGCGCCAGCAGCTTGGACAGGGGACAGGATGGCTACACCTTC; CDR3: CASSLDRGQDGYTF; size: .; D: TRBD1; V: TRBV5-1; J: TRBJ1-2
DNA: TGCGCCAGCAGCTTCAATCACCAAGAGACCCAGTACTTC; CDR3: CASSFNHQETQYF; size: .; D: .; V: TRBV5-1; J: TRBJ2-5
DNA: TGTGCCAGCAGTATCGGACAGCCTAACTATGGCTACACCTTC; CDR3: CASSIGQPNYGYTF; size: once; D: .; V: TRBV9; J: TRBJ1-2
DNA: TGTGCCAGCAGCGAGACCGGGACAGGGAACACCGGGGAGCTGTTTTTT; CDR3: CASSETGTGNTGELFF; size: .; D: TRBD1; V: TRBV11-2; J: TRBJ2-2
DNA: TGTGCCAGCAGCACCGGACAGGGCAATGGAGAAAAACTGTTTTTT; CDR3: CASSTGQGNGEKLFF; size: once; D: TRBD1; V: TRBV7-7; J: TRBJ1-4
DNA: TGTGCCTGGAGTGGGCAGGGGGATTCACCCCTCCACTTT; CDR3: CAWSGQGDSPLHF; size: .; D: TRBD1; V: TRBV30; J: TRBJ1-6
DNA: TGTGCCAGCAGTACAGGGCTGCCCACAGATACGCAGTATTTT; CDR3: CASSTGLPTDTQYF; size: .; D: .; V: TRBV28; J: TRBJ2-3
DNA: TGTGCCAGCAGCCAAAACGGGGTGATCTCTACCATATATTTT; CDR3: CASSQNGVISTIYF; size: .; D: .; V: TRBV3-1/TRBV3-2; J: TRBJ1-3
DNA: TGTGCCAGCTCGTCCAGGGATATGAACACTGAAGCTTTCTTT; CDR3: CASSSRDMNTEAFF; size: .; D: .; V: TRBV18; J: TRBJ1-1
DNA: TGTGCCAGCAGCTTGGTCCTTCTAGCCGGTCGGACAGATACGCAGTATTTT; CDR3: CASSLVLLAGRTDTQYF; size: .; D: .; V: TRBV5-5; J: TRBJ2-3
DNA: TGTGCCAGCAGTGGACAGGGTACTGGAAACACCATATATTTT; CDR3: CASSGQGTGNTIYF; size: .; D: TRBD1; V: TRBV2; J: TRBJ1-3
DNA: TGCGCCAGCAGCCAACCGGGCCACGGGACTGGTAATGAAAAACTGTTTTTT; CDR3: CASSQPGHGTGNEKLFF; size: .; D: .; V: TRBV4-1; J: TRBJ1-4
DNA: TGTGCCAGCAGTCCTAGAGGGACAGGGACTGGGGAGCCCCAGCATTTT; CDR3: CASSPRGTGTGEPQHF; size: .; D: TRBD1; V: TRBV7-2; J: TRBJ1-5
DNA: TGTGCCAGCACCTCTTTTAGGTCCAGGGGCAATCAGCCCCAGCATTTT; CDR3: CASTSFRSRGNQPQHF; size: .; D: .; V: TRBV28; J: TRBJ1-5
DNA: TGTGCCAGCACCACCGGGGGGGTAGCGGGAGTGGATGAGCAGTTCTTC; CDR3: CASTTGGVAGVDEQFF; size: .; D: TRBD2; V: TRBV28; J: TRBJ2-1
DNA: TGTGCCAGCAGCGCCGGGACAGGGGGCGACCCCCAGCATTTT; CDR3: CASSAGTGGDPQHF; size: .; D: TRBD1; V: TRBV9; J: TRBJ1-5
DNA: TGTGCCAGCAGTTCAGGCCCCCAGATCTCCTTCAATCAGCCCCAGCATTTT; CDR3: CASSSGPQISFNQPQHF; size: .; D: .; V: TRBV28; J: TRBJ1-5
DNA: TGTGCCAGTACGGATATCGGGGGGATCAATTCACCCCTCCACTTT; CDR3: CASTDIGGINSPLHF; size: .; D: .; V: TRBV19; J: TRBJ1-6
DNA: TGTGCCAGCAGCACCGGGACAGGGTATGGCTACACCTTC; CDR3: CASSTGTGYGYTF; size: .; D: TRBD1; V: TRBV11-2; J: TRBJ1-2
DNA: TGCAGCGTTGGCAGTCCCATCTTTGGAGTAACTAACTATGGCTACACCTTC; CDR3: CSVGSPIFGVTNYGYTF; size: few; D: .; V: TRBV29-1; J: TRBJ1-2
DNA: TGTGCCAGTAGTTATAGCGGGGGGACGAATGAGCAGTTCTTC; CDR3: CASSYSGGTNEQFF; size: .; D: TRBD2; V: TRBV19; J: TRBJ2-1
DNA: TGTGCCAGCTCCTACGGGACAGGGAATCAGCCCCAGCATTTT; CDR3: CASSYGTGNQPQHF; size: .; D: TRBD1; V: TRBV18; J: TRBJ1-5
DNA: TGTGCCAGCAGTTTCCCAAATGAGCAGTTCTTC; CDR3: CASSFPNEQFF; size: .; D: .; V: TRBV28; J: TRBJ2-1
DNA: TGTGCCAGCAGCGACCCGGGACAGTCACTCTCTGGAAACACCATATATTTT; CDR3: CASSDPGQSLSGNTIYF; size: few; D: TRBD1; V: TRBV28; J: TRBJ1-3
DNA: TGCGCCAGCAGCTTGGACGGGACAGGGGACCAGCCCCAGCATTTT; CDR3: CASSLDGTGDQPQHF; size: .; D: TRBD1; V: TRBV5-1; J: TRBJ1-5
DNA: TGTGCCAACACGGGAGGGCTCTCCTACGAGCAGTACTTC; CDR3: CANTGGLSYEQYF; size: .; D: TRBD2; V: TRBV2; J: TRBJ2-7
DNA: TGTGCCAGCAGCCAAGATGCCAGGGGGGGCAATCAGCCCCAGCATTTT; CDR3: CASSQDARGGNQPQHF; size: .; D: TRBD1; V: TRBV4-2; J: TRBJ1-5
DNA: TGTGCCAGTTCCCGGGACACCAGTGCCCGGACTGAAGCTTTCTTT; CDR3: CASSRDTSARTEAFF; size: .; D: .; V: TRBV2; J: TRBJ1-1
DNA: TGTGCCAGTAGTATGGCACACGAGCAGTTCTTC; CDR3: CASSMAHEQFF; size: .; D: .; V: TRBV19; J: TRBJ2-1
DNA: TGTGCCAGCAGCTTAGCTACAGGCCACACTGAAGCTTTCTTT; CDR3: CASSLATGHTEAFF; size: .; D: .; V: TRBV11-2; J: TRBJ1-1
DNA: TGTGCCAGTAGCTTGACAGCCCCATCCCAGAGCTCTGGGGCCAACGTCCTGACTTTC; CDR3: CASSLTAPSQSSGANVLTF; size: .; D: .; V: TRBV19; J: TRBJ2-6
DNA: TGTGCCATCAGTGGGATGACAGGGGAGGGGCGTAAGAGCTCCTACAATGAGCAGTTCTTC; CDR3: CAISGMTGEGRKSSYNEQFF; size: .; D: .; V: TRBV10-3; J: TRBJ2-1
DNA: TGCGCCAGCAGCTCCAGAGGCTCTGGAAACACCATATATTTT; CDR3: CASSSRGSGNTIYF; size: .; D: .; V: TRBV5-1; J: TRBJ1-3
DNA: TGTGCCATCAGTGATCTGGGCGGGGTATACGAGCAGTACTTC; CDR3: CAISDLGGVYEQYF; size: .; D: .; V: TRBV10-3; J: TRBJ2-7